This TCR beta chain was captured in a study of read filtering for tumor transcriptome and immune sequencing. This library used roughly 400 ng RNA and molecular barcoded adaptors spanning alpha/delta and beta/gamma chains. From the reads, TCRdb called clonotypes with MiXCR, one entry per CDR3 protein. The data contain fewer than 50,000 distinct CDR3 sequences, 12% to 15% of them singletons. With respect to this clonotype: A much larger clone is a single base away; this may be a read error.

The receptor's source is a donor aged 40 or over with multiple myeloma. Specimen: a population of CD138-negative cells sorted from bone marrow.

The CDR3 DNA sequence: TGTGCCAGCAGTTATTTAGGGACGCCAGATACGCAGTATTTT. As protein: CASSYLGTPDTQYF. The chain links TRBV12-3 or TRBV12-4 to TRBJ2-3; the D gene could be TRBD1 or TRBD2 (5 bases each). V lost 4 bases and J lost 4, with 12 bases in between. The CDR3 runs 14 residues.